The rows below give T cell receptor beta chains drawn from one sample of a study of shared clonotypes between healthy human individuals. The repertoire was sequenced with immunoSEQ multiplex PCR; TCRdb's copy has only in-frame clones and lacks some. The profile shows fewer than 700,000 clones, about 95% of them singletons. The sequencing input was naive CD8+ T cells sorted from blood. All receptors come from a woman aged 30 to 39 in good health. The CDR3 runs from the conserved cysteine through the conserved F or W. D genes are given only for firm matches. The size field is filled for only some rows; it gives once, few, many or a size class.

len: 13; v_gene: TRBV27; j_gene: TRBJ1-1; abundance: -; d_gene: -; CDR3nt: TGTGCCAGCAGTTTAGGGTGGGGCACTGAAGCTTTCTTT; CDR3aa: CASSLGWGTEAFF
len: 13; v_gene: TRBV28; j_gene: TRBJ2-7; abundance: -; d_gene: TRBD2; CDR3nt: TGTGCCAGCAGTGAGACTAGCCTCCACGAGCAGTACTTC; CDR3aa: CASSETSLHEQYF
len: 14; v_gene: TRBV29-1; j_gene: TRBJ2-5; abundance: -; d_gene: -; CDR3nt: TGCAGCGTTGAAGATGGGGACTTACAAGAGACCCAGTACTTC; CDR3aa: CSVEDGDLQETQYF
len: 14; v_gene: TRBV15; j_gene: TRBJ2-1; abundance: -; d_gene: -; CDR3nt: TGTGCCACCAGCAGCCTAGCTCCCTACAATGAGCAGTTCTTC; CDR3aa: CATSSLAPYNEQFF
len: 12; v_gene: TRBV28; j_gene: TRBJ2-7; abundance: -; d_gene: -; CDR3nt: TGTGCCAGCAGGAGGAAGCCGGGGGAGCAGTACTTC; CDR3aa: CASRRKPGEQYF
len: 15; v_gene: TRBV2; j_gene: TRBJ2-7; abundance: -; d_gene: -; CDR3nt: TGTGCCAGCAGTGAATATGACGGGAGAACCTACGAGCAGTACTTC; CDR3aa: CASSEYDGRTYEQYF
len: 13; v_gene: TRBV29-1; j_gene: TRBJ2-7; abundance: -; d_gene: -; CDR3nt: TGCAGCGTTGGGGGGGGCAGCTCCTACGAGCAGTACTTC; CDR3aa: CSVGGGSSYEQYF
len: 15; v_gene: TRBV27; j_gene: TRBJ2-7; abundance: -; d_gene: -; CDR3nt: TGTGCCAGCACTCGAAACCCTCTGGGATACTACGAGCAGTACTTC; CDR3aa: CASTRNPLGYYEQYF
len: 13; v_gene: TRBV4-1; j_gene: TRBJ2-7; abundance: -; d_gene: TRBD1; CDR3nt: TGCGCCAGCGGGGGGAGACAGGGGTCCGAGCAGTACTTC; CDR3aa: CASGGRQGSEQYF
len: 14; v_gene: TRBV27; j_gene: TRBJ2-7; abundance: -; d_gene: -; CDR3nt: TGTGCCAGCAGTTTAGGTACGGTGTCCTACGAGCAGTACTTC; CDR3aa: CASSLGTVSYEQYF
len: 18; v_gene: TRBV23-1; j_gene: TRBJ2-6; abundance: -; d_gene: TRBD1; CDR3nt: TGCGCCAGCAGTCAATCGCGGGACAGGGGACCTGGGGCCAACGTCCTGACTTTC; CDR3aa: CASSQSRDRGPGANVLTF
len: 13; v_gene: TRBV9; j_gene: TRBJ1-2; abundance: -; d_gene: -; CDR3nt: TGTGCCAGCAGCGTCGGGGGGGACTATGGCTACACCTTC; CDR3aa: CASSVGGDYGYTF
len: 15; v_gene: TRBV5-4; j_gene: TRBJ2-2; abundance: -; d_gene: -; CDR3nt: TGTGCCAGCAGCTTCAGAACGGCGAACACCGGGGAGCTGTTTTTT; CDR3aa: CASSFRTANTGELFF
len: 12; v_gene: TRBV2; j_gene: TRBJ2-1; abundance: -; d_gene: -; CDR3nt: TGTGCCAGCGACGGTTCCTACAATGAGCAGTTCTTC; CDR3aa: CASDGSYNEQFF
len: 13; v_gene: TRBV27; j_gene: TRBJ2-7; abundance: -; d_gene: -; CDR3nt: TGTGCCAGCAGGGGGACGGCCGCCTACGAGCAGTACTTC; CDR3aa: CASRGTAAYEQYF
len: 19; v_gene: TRBV7-9; j_gene: TRBJ1-2; abundance: -; d_gene: TRBD1; CDR3nt: TGTGCCAGCAGCTTCGCCACGCCAATACCGGGACAGGGGCACTATGGCTACACCTTC; CDR3aa: CASSFATPIPGQGHYGYTF
len: 15; v_gene: TRBV2; j_gene: TRBJ2-5; abundance: -; d_gene: TRBD1; CDR3nt: TGTGCCAGCAGAGACTCAGACAGGGGAGGCGAGACCCAGTACTTC; CDR3aa: CASRDSDRGGETQYF
len: 17; v_gene: TRBV18; j_gene: TRBJ2-2; abundance: -; d_gene: TRBD1; CDR3nt: TGTGCCAGCTCACAAACCGACAGGGGGAGTAACACCGGGGAGCTGTTTTTT; CDR3aa: CASSQTDRGSNTGELFF
len: 17; v_gene: TRBV28; j_gene: TRBJ1-4; abundance: -; d_gene: -; CDR3nt: TGTGCCAGCAGACCAGGGGTTTTTGGACTAACTAATGAAAAACTGTTTTTT; CDR3aa: CASRPGVFGLTNEKLFF
len: 14; v_gene: TRBV9; j_gene: TRBJ1-2; abundance: -; d_gene: -; CDR3nt: TGTGCCACACCCAGGGCCCGGAAAGGTAGTGGCTACACCTTC; CDR3aa: CATPRARKGSGYTF
len: 19; v_gene: TRBV7-8; j_gene: TRBJ2-7; abundance: -; d_gene: TRBD2; CDR3nt: TGTGCCAGCAGCTTAGTTTGGTGGACGGCTTTAGCGGGAGGGTCCGAGCAGTACTTC; CDR3aa: CASSLVWWTALAGGSEQYF
len: 13; v_gene: TRBV7-9; j_gene: TRBJ2-5; abundance: -; d_gene: -; CDR3nt: TGTGCCAGCAGCTTAACAGCAAAAGAGACCCAGTACTTC; CDR3aa: CASSLTAKETQYF
len: 14; v_gene: TRBV27; j_gene: TRBJ1-2; abundance: -; d_gene: -; CDR3nt: TGTGCCAGCAGTTTATCGACGGGAAACTATGGCTACACCTTC; CDR3aa: CASSLSTGNYGYTF
len: 15; v_gene: TRBV28; j_gene: TRBJ2-7; abundance: -; d_gene: TRBD2; CDR3nt: TGTGCCAGCAGTTCGCCTGCCCCGGGGGGTTACGAGCAGTACTTC; CDR3aa: CASSSPAPGGYEQYF
len: 13; v_gene: TRBV6-5; j_gene: TRBJ1-1; abundance: -; d_gene: -; CDR3nt: TGTGCCAGCAGTTACTCCCGGGACACTGAAGCTTTCTTT; CDR3aa: CASSYSRDTEAFF
len: 13; v_gene: TRBV27; j_gene: TRBJ2-2; abundance: -; d_gene: -; CDR3nt: TGTGCCAGCGCCGACAGGACCACCGGGGAGCTGTTTTTT; CDR3aa: CASADRTTGELFF
len: 15; v_gene: TRBV7-9; j_gene: TRBJ2-4; abundance: -; d_gene: -; CDR3nt: TGTGCCAGCAGCCTCGCGACCGATGCCAAAAACATTCAGTACTTC; CDR3aa: CASSLATDAKNIQYF
len: 14; v_gene: TRBV7-9; j_gene: TRBJ2-5; abundance: -; d_gene: -; CDR3nt: TGTGCCAGCAGCCGTACTAGCTCCCAAGAGACCCAGTACTTC; CDR3aa: CASSRTSSQETQYF
len: 12; v_gene: TRBV13; j_gene: TRBJ1-2; abundance: once; d_gene: -; CDR3nt: TGTGCCACCCGGGTCAGGGGAGGGGGCTACACCTTC; CDR3aa: CATRVRGGGYTF
len: 13; v_gene: TRBV6-5; j_gene: TRBJ2-1; abundance: -; d_gene: TRBD1; CDR3nt: TGTGCCACGGGACAGCTGGTTCACAATGAGCAGTTCTTC; CDR3aa: CATGQLVHNEQFF
len: 16; v_gene: TRBV27; j_gene: TRBJ2-2; abundance: -; d_gene: -; CDR3nt: TGTGCCAGCAGTTCAGCGGGGACAGGGAACACCGGGGAGCTGTTTTTT; CDR3aa: CASSSAGTGNTGELFF
len: 13; v_gene: TRBV15; j_gene: TRBJ1-5; abundance: once; d_gene: -; CDR3nt: TGTGCCACCAGCAGAGATTCAGGTCAGCCCCAGCATTTT; CDR3aa: CATSRDSGQPQHF
len: 12; v_gene: TRBV7-9; j_gene: TRBJ2-3; abundance: -; d_gene: -; CDR3nt: TGTGCCAGCAGGTTAAGCACAGATACGCAGTATTTT; CDR3aa: CASRLSTDTQYF
len: 16; v_gene: TRBV4-1; j_gene: TRBJ1-4; abundance: -; d_gene: TRBD1; CDR3nt: TGCGCCAGCAGCGATCCGAGACAGGGGGAACGAGAAAAACTGTTTTTT; CDR3aa: CASSDPRQGEREKLFF
len: 14; v_gene: TRBV19; j_gene: TRBJ2-7; abundance: -; d_gene: TRBD1; CDR3nt: TGTGCCAGTAGTATCGGGACAGGGGGCTACGAGCAGTACTTC; CDR3aa: CASSIGTGGYEQYF
len: 16; v_gene: TRBV9; j_gene: TRBJ2-2; abundance: -; d_gene: -; CDR3nt: TGTGCCAGCAGGGGAACTTCAGGGGCGAACACCGGGGAGCTGTTTTTT; CDR3aa: CASRGTSGANTGELFF
len: 16; v_gene: TRBV14; j_gene: TRBJ2-2; abundance: -; d_gene: -; CDR3nt: TGTGCCAGCAGCCAAGTTGACGTCAAGAACACCGGGGAGCTGTTTTTT; CDR3aa: CASSQVDVKNTGELFF
len: 13; v_gene: TRBV11-2; j_gene: TRBJ2-7; abundance: -; d_gene: -; CDR3nt: TGTGCCAGCAGCTTGTCGGAGTCCTACGAGCAGTACTTC; CDR3aa: CASSLSESYEQYF
len: 12; v_gene: TRBV5-6; j_gene: TRBJ2-1; abundance: -; d_gene: -; CDR3nt: TGTGCCAGCAGCTTGGATGGGCGGGAGCAGTTCTTC; CDR3aa: CASSLDGREQFF
len: 13; v_gene: TRBV27; j_gene: TRBJ2-1; abundance: -; d_gene: -; CDR3nt: TGTGCCAGCAGTACTACAGCGTACAATGAGCAGTTCTTC; CDR3aa: CASSTTAYNEQFF
len: 13; v_gene: TRBV7-9; j_gene: TRBJ2-7; abundance: -; d_gene: -; CDR3nt: TGTGCCAGCAGCTTGGCCGGGGATCCCGAGCAGTACTTC; CDR3aa: CASSLAGDPEQYF
len: 17; v_gene: TRBV11-2; j_gene: TRBJ2-7; abundance: -; d_gene: TRBD1; CDR3nt: TGTGCCAGCAGCTTAGGATTTTCGACAGGGGGTTTCTACGAGCAGTACTTC; CDR3aa: CASSLGFSTGGFYEQYF
len: 14; v_gene: TRBV11-2; j_gene: TRBJ2-3; abundance: -; d_gene: -; CDR3nt: TGTGCCAGCAGCCCTGGGCCTCGCACAGATACGCAGTATTTT; CDR3aa: CASSPGPRTDTQYF
len: 16; v_gene: TRBV7-9; j_gene: TRBJ2-3; abundance: -; d_gene: TRBD2; CDR3nt: TGTGCCAGCAGCCGATCGGTAGCGGGAGAGGCAGATACGCAGTATTTT; CDR3aa: CASSRSVAGEADTQYF
len: 12; v_gene: TRBV28; j_gene: TRBJ2-3; abundance: -; d_gene: -; CDR3nt: TGTGCCAGCAGCCGATACACAGATACGCAGTATTTT; CDR3aa: CASSRYTDTQYF
len: 15; v_gene: TRBV27; j_gene: TRBJ2-5; abundance: -; d_gene: TRBD1; CDR3nt: TGTGCCAGCGGGACAGGGGTTTTCGGAAAAGAGACCCAGTACTTC; CDR3aa: CASGTGVFGKETQYF
len: 14; v_gene: TRBV27; j_gene: TRBJ2-2; abundance: -; d_gene: -; CDR3nt: TGTGCCAGCAGTCCCACGGCCCGGACCGGGGAGCTGTTTTTT; CDR3aa: CASSPTARTGELFF
len: 15; v_gene: TRBV4-1; j_gene: TRBJ2-7; abundance: -; d_gene: TRBD1; CDR3nt: TGCGCCAGCAGCCAGTCTCCGGGACAGGGCTACGAGCAGTACTTC; CDR3aa: CASSQSPGQGYEQYF